The clone carrying this TCR beta chain was counted only a few times. Its antigen is undetermined. The source of the sample is a study of cytotoxic CD8 clonotypes in ibrutinib-treated CLL. Study summary: The samples contained hundreds of thousands of productive templates on average. They also contained an average of 94,082 productive rearrangements.

Germline V gene sequence: CDR1 SQVTM, CDR2 ANQGSEA. Trimming shortened V by 7 bases and J by 2 bases, and 9 bases separated the two germline ends. This CDR3 contains 12 residues. Assay used: immunoSEQ multiplex PCR; TCRdb lists only in-frame clones, some missing. Among some 92,000 clones listed, 70% to 80% were seen once. Points from the study as a whole: Clonality rose at ibrutinib response and fell back toward baseline at progression. Public clonotypes were rare and shrank or held steady on treatment.

Material: PBMCs, obtained after 24 months of ibrutinib treatment. The clonotype was recovered from a human donor with chronic lymphocytic leukemia. V usage is TRBV29-1 and J usage is TRBJ1-3, with D uncertain. CDR3: CSALAPGNTIYF. In nucleotides, the CDR3 is TGCAGCGCCCTAGCCCCTGGAAACACCATATATTTT.